The rows below give T cell receptor beta chains drawn from one sample of a study of T cell repertoires in cytomegalovirus infection. These receptors have no known antigen. TCRdb re-called the reads with MiXCR, one entry per CDR3 protein. Among nearly 700,000 distinct CDR3 sequences listed, around 35% were seen once. The material was cultured PBMCs, obtained from culture after CMV antigen stimulation. Receptor source: a human donor in good health (CMV status not recorded). Some clones in this sample may be carry-over from other donors' samples. Each CDR3 is given with its conserved first and last residue. A D gene is named only where the DNA matches it firmly. A clone size is listed for some rows: how often the clone was seen (once, few, many), or a class if it is expanded.

NA	TRBV5-4	TRBJ2-1	few	TGTGCCAGCAGCTTGCCCCGGTCGGGGGGCAGTGAGCAGTTCTTC	CASSLPRSGGSEQFF
NA	TRBV5-1	TRBJ2-1	NA	TGCGCCAGCAGCTTGAGCAGGCTTCCCTACAATGAGCAGTTCTTC	CASSLSRLPYNEQFF
TRBD2	TRBV6-1	TRBJ2-7	few	TGTGCCAGCAGTTATAGTCGGGGGGTAAGCTACGAGCAGTACTTC	CASSYSRGVSYEQYF
TRBD1	TRBV7-2	TRBJ1-3	many	TGTGCCAGCAGTGTAACCGGGACAGATACCAACACCATATATTTT	CASSVTGTDTNTIYF
NA	TRBV7-2	TRBJ2-7	NA	TGTGCCAGCAGCCGGCGCGCGGCGGCCTACGAGCAGTACTTC	CASSRRAAAYEQYF
NA	TRBV7-2	TRBJ2-5	many	TGTGCCAGCAGCTTAGGGGCTACGGAGACCCAGTACTTC	CASSLGATETQYF
NA	TRBV20-1	TRBJ2-3	few	TGCAGTGCTATGGCCGGGACGGATACGCAGTATTTT	CSAMAGTDTQYF
NA	TRBV29-1	TRBJ2-3	few	TGCAGCGTTGAAAGGATGGAGGGGCGCACAGATACGCAGTATTTT	CSVERMEGRTDTQYF
TRBD1	TRBV19	TRBJ2-5	NA	TGTGCCAGTAGTACGGGACAGAGCCAAGAGACCCAGTACTTC	CASSTGQSQETQYF
NA	TRBV7-2	TRBJ2-1	NA	TGTGCCAGCAGCCACTCGGGGCTAGAGCCCAATGAGCAGTTCTTC	CASSHSGLEPNEQFF
TRBD2	TRBV6-5	TRBJ2-3	once	TGTGCCAGCAGCCGAGGACTAGACACAGATACGCAGTATTTT	CASSRGLDTDTQYF
TRBD1	TRBV27	TRBJ2-1	NA	TGTGCCACCTGGTACCCAGGGGGCGAGCAGTTCTTC	CATWYPGGEQFF
NA	TRBV29-1	TRBJ2-3	NA	TGCAGCGTTGAGCCCGGGGATACGCAGTATTTT	CSVEPGDTQYF
NA	TRBV18	TRBJ2-2	few	TGTGCCAGCTCAACACTATACACCGGGGAGCTGTTTTTT	CASSTLYTGELFF
NA	TRBV7-2	TRBJ2-7	few	TGTGCCAGCAGCTTAGAGCTCAGCTCTAGTCAGGGGCCTCAAAGCGAGCAGTACTTC	CASSLELSSSQGPQSEQYF
TRBD1	TRBV15	TRBJ2-2	few	TGTGCCACCAGTCCCACCGGGACAGGGCGCACCGGGGAGCTGTTTTTT	CATSPTGTGRTGELFF
NA	TRBV7-4	TRBJ1-1	NA	TGTGCCAACAAAAAGGGGGGTAGGAACACTGAAGCTTTCTTT	CANKKGGRNTEAFF
NA	TRBV7-4	TRBJ1-5	NA	TGTGCCAGCAGCTTAGTGGGTGGGGGGCCCCAGCATTTT	CASSLVGGGPQHF
NA	TRBV20-1	TRBJ1-5	few	TGCAGTGCTAGAGTATCAGATCAGCCCCAGCATTTT	CSARVSDQPQHF
NA	TRBV7-6	TRBJ2-3	NA	TGTGCCAGCAGCTTTCCGGGCGACGGCACAGATACGCAGTATTTT	CASSFPGDGTDTQYF
TRBD1	TRBV7-2	TRBJ2-4	many	TGTGCCAGCAGCCTCGCCGCCGCCGGGACAGGCGGGTGGTACTTC	CASSLAAAGTGGWYF
NA	TRBV19	TRBJ1-5	few	TGTGCCAGTAGTACCGGAGGCGGGCGGGATCAGCCCCAGCATTTT	CASSTGGGRDQPQHF
TRBD2	TRBV5-5	TRBJ2-5	few	TGTGCCACCTATGCGGGGGGCTACCAAGAGACCCAGTACTTC	CATYAGGYQETQYF
NA	TRBV2	TRBJ1-5	many	TGTGCCAGCAGAGACGGACGGTATAGCAATCAGCCCCAGCATTTT	CASRDGRYSNQPQHF
NA	TRBV2	TRBJ2-4	NA	TGTGCCAGCCGGGGCAAAAACATTCAGTACTTC	CASRGKNIQYF
TRBD2	TRBV11-3	TRBJ2-1	NA	TGTGCCAGCAGCCTGGGACTAGCGGAACTCGGTGAGCAGTTCTTC	CASSLGLAELGEQFF
TRBD2	TRBV6-5	TRBJ2-2	NA	TGTGCCAGCAGCCGCCGGGACTATGGCGCCGGGGAGCTGTTTTTT	CASSRRDYGAGELFF
TRBD1	TRBV6-6	TRBJ1-1	NA	TGTGCCAGCAGTTCCCCGGGACAGACGATGGAAGCTTTCTTT	CASSSPGQTMEAFF
TRBD1	TRBV12-3/TRBV12-4	TRBJ1-6	NA	TGTGCCAGCAGTAGAATCCCGGGACAGGGTCAACGAAGATCACCCCTCCACTTT	CASSRIPGQGQRRSPLHF
NA	TRBV7-2	TRBJ1-5	many	TGTGCCAGCAGACCCGCGGGGGAGAGCAATCAGCCCCAGCATTTT	CASRPAGESNQPQHF
NA	TRBV5-1	TRBJ1-1	NA	TGCGCCAGCAGCGAAGGTGTGTTGAACACTGAAGCTTTCTTT	CASSEGVLNTEAFF
NA	TRBV24-1	TRBJ2-1	NA	TGTGCCACCAGTGATTCCGTGAGCTCCTACAATGAGCAGTTCTTC	CATSDSVSSYNEQFF
TRBD1	TRBV27	TRBJ1-6	NA	TGTGCCAGCAGGCTGGACAGGGCGTATTCACCCCTCCACTTT	CASRLDRAYSPLHF
NA	TRBV2	TRBJ2-7	NA	TGTGCCAGCAGTGATGTGTCAGGGATACTTGGCGAGCAGTACTTC	CASSDVSGILGEQYF
NA	TRBV11-2	TRBJ2-7	NA	TGTGCCAGCAGCTCCCAAGGAGCGGTCTCCTACGAGCAGTACTTC	CASSSQGAVSYEQYF
NA	TRBV12-3/TRBV12-4	TRBJ1-1	few	TGTGCCAGCAGTCCCTCAGGGTCCCCCCAAGAAGCTTTCTTT	CASSPSGSPQEAFF
NA	TRBV7-3	TRBJ2-3	once	TGTGCCAGCAGCCGCTCGGGAGTTACGACAGATACGCAGTATTTT	CASSRSGVTTDTQYF
TRBD2	TRBV5-1	TRBJ2-1	NA	TGCGCCAGCAGATTCCTCAGCGGGGGGCCTTACAATGAGCAGTTCTTC	CASRFLSGGPYNEQFF
TRBD2	TRBV4-1	TRBJ2-1	few	TGCGCCAGCAGCCAAGGGCGGATGGCGGGGGGGCCTTACAATGAGCAGTTCTTC	CASSQGRMAGGPYNEQFF
NA	TRBV12-3/TRBV12-4	TRBJ2-1	NA	TGTGCCAGCAGTTTGGAGCGTAACTCCTACAATGAGCAGTTCTTC	CASSLERNSYNEQFF
TRBD2	TRBV11-2	TRBJ2-1	NA	TGTGCCAGCAGCTCCACCCCTAGCGGCAATGAGCAGTTCTTC	CASSSTPSGNEQFF
NA	TRBV6-1	TRBJ1-1	NA	TGTGCCAGCAGTGAAATTAACAGATCCGGAACTGAAGCTTTCTTT	CASSEINRSGTEAFF
NA	TRBV6-2/TRBV6-3	TRBJ2-7	NA	TGTGCCAGCAGAACCATTGGCGAGCAGTACTTC	CASRTIGEQYF
NA	TRBV27	TRBJ1-4	NA	TGTGCCAGCAGCGCCCGGGGGGAAGAAAAACTGTTTTTT	CASSARGEEKLFF
NA	TRBV7-2	TRBJ2-2	few	TGTGCCAGCAGCTTAAGGTGGTCGAACACCGGGGAGCTGTTTTTT	CASSLRWSNTGELFF
NA	TRBV11-2	TRBJ2-5	many	TGTGCCAGCAGCTTAGGAAGCAGCGGTCGAGAGACCCAGTACTTC	CASSLGSSGRETQYF
TRBD2	TRBV7-8	TRBJ2-7	NA	TGTGCCAGCAGTCAACCTATGACTAGCATATACGAGCAGTACTTC	CASSQPMTSIYEQYF
NA	TRBV12-3/TRBV12-4	TRBJ1-5	NA	TGTGCCAGCAAGTATGGGGGGCAGGTAAATCAGCCCCAGCATTTT	CASKYGGQVNQPQHF
NA	TRBV12-5	TRBJ1-1	few	TGTGCTAGTGGTTTGGGCGGGGGCGAGATGAACACTGAAGCTTTCTTT	CASGLGGGEMNTEAFF
NA	TRBV5-6	TRBJ2-7	NA	TGTGCCAGCAGCTCTACGGGCAGGGAACCTTACGAGCAGTACTTC	CASSSTGREPYEQYF
NA	TRBV4-1	TRBJ1-4	NA	TGCGCCAGCAACCAAGGTCCGTCGGGGGCAAAGGAAAAACTGTTTTTT	CASNQGPSGAKEKLFF
TRBD2	TRBV5-6	TRBJ2-7	once	TGTGCCAGCAGCCCTCTAGCGGGGTCTACCTACGAGCAGTACTTC	CASSPLAGSTYEQYF
NA	TRBV7-9	TRBJ2-7	NA	TGTGCCAGCAGCTTAGAGGTGACCGGACGGGAGCAGTACTTC	CASSLEVTGREQYF
NA	TRBV2	TRBJ1-2	NA	TGTGCCAGCAGTGAAAACAGGGAAGAGGTCTACACCTTC	CASSENREEVYTF
TRBD2	TRBV20-1	TRBJ2-1	once	TGCAGTGCTAGGGGACTAGCGGCCCACTCCTACAATGAGCAGTTCTTC	CSARGLAAHSYNEQFF
TRBD1	TRBV7-9	TRBJ1-6	NA	TGTGCCAGCAGCCCAGGGACAGGGATTAATTCACCCCTCCACTTT	CASSPGTGINSPLHF
NA	TRBV2	TRBJ2-1	few	TGTGCCAGCAGTGAAGCGCTTGTACCGAATGAGCAGTTCTTC	CASSEALVPNEQFF